What follows are 23 T cell receptor beta chains derived from one specimen sequenced in a study of Graves' ophthalmopathy and Graves' hyperthyroidism. Amplified material comprised TCR beta CDR3 regions derived from RNA transcripts. A first-round RT-PCR used HTBI primers, followed by a second-round multiplex PCR. TCRdb re-derived calls from the multiplex PCR reads in MiXCR, one entry per CDR3 protein. The sample carries 500,000 to 700,000 distinct CDR3 sequences, about 35% recorded once. The sequencing sample was made of peripheral blood or thyroid tissue (not recorded which). The receptors derive from an adult man with Graves' hyperthyroidism.

The DNA of the CDR3 is TGTGCCATCACCCCGGGACTAGCGGGACGCTACGAGCAGTACTTC. Amino acid sequence: CAITPGLAGRYEQYF. The V call is TRBV10-3, the J call TRBJ2-7; the match to TRBD2 covers 13 bases. V gave up 7 bases and J gave up 3 bases; unmatched junction bases: 6. Per the germline V gene, CDR1 is ENHRY and CDR2 is SYGVKD. The CDR3 length is 15 residues.

V is TRBV7-9 and J is TRBJ2-5; 7 positions match TRBD2. CDR3 length: 15 residues. V lost 5 bases, J lost 5 bases, and 11 bases stayed unmatched. CDR1 is SEHNR, CDR2 FQNEAQ, per germline (reference sequence). CDR3 coding DNA: TGTGCCAGCAGCCGAATCGGGACTACTAAGGAGACCCAGTACTTC. Protein product: CASSRIGTTKETQYF.

The V and J genes are TRBV10-3 and TRBJ2-5, with 8 bases that match TRBD1. The CDR3 runs 13 residues. Germline V gene data show CDR1 as ENHRY and CDR2 as SYGVKD. V was clipped by 2 bases and J by 9 bases; unmatched bases: 5. The CDR3 bases are TGTGCCATCAGTGAGGCAGGGGGCCAGCCCCAGTACTTC. The encoded protein is CAISEAGGQPQYF.

At least ten counts were recorded for this clonotype. The chain recombines TRBV7-6 with TRBJ1-2; a possible D gene is TRBD1 (5 bases). V was cut by 0 bases and J by 8 bases, with 10 bases left in between. Germline V CDR1 and CDR2: SGHVS, FNYEAQ. The CDR3 has 13 amino acids. As DNA, the CDR3 is TGTGCCAGCAGCTTAGCAAGGGGCGGAGGCTACACCTTC. This translates into CASSLARGGGYTF. The whole variable domain, remainder taken from reference TRBV7-6 and TRBJ1-2, is GAGVSQSPRYKVTKRGQDVALRCDPISGHVSLYWYRQALGQGPEFLTYFNYEAQQDKSGLPNDRFSAERPEGSISTLTIQRTEQRDSAMYRCASSLARGGGYTFGSGTRLTVV.

This chain links TRBV7-9 with TRBJ1-4; 7 bases align to TRBD1. Looked up from germline, CDR1 is SEHNR and CDR2 is FQNEAQ (reference sequence). The CDR3 has 14 residues. After removal of 5 bases from V and 5 bases from J, the junction contained 5 bases not matched to a gene. DNA of the CDR3: TGTGCCAGCAGCCCATTGACAGGGAATGAAAAACTGTTTTTT. It is translated as CASSPLTGNEKLFF.

This clonotype was detected once. J is TRBJ1-1 and V is TRBV7-2; D not certain. Trimming stripped 5 bases from V and 3 bases from J, with 10 bases between. CDR3 length: 13 amino acids. CDR1 SGHTA and CDR2 FQGNSA come from the germline V gene. The CDR3 here is CASSLNSYTEAFF. CDR3 in DNA: TGTGCCAGCAGCCTTAACAGTTACACTGAAGCTTTCTTT.

As regards this clonotype: Its ends do not fully match the called genes, so a read error is possible. The gene calls are TRBV5-6 and TRBJ2-6; perhaps TRBD2 as D (5 bases). Germline loops: CDR1 SGHDT, CDR2 YYEEEE. This CDR3 spans 17 amino acids. The CDR3 is CAISLSTEASGANVLTF. The CDR3 DNA sequence: TGTGCCATCAGCTTGAGTACGGAGGCCTCTGGGGCCAACGTCCTGACTTTC.

This clonotype was counted many times. The rearrangement uses TRBV12-3 or TRBV12-4 and TRBJ1-1, with D possibly matching TRBD1 (5 bases). There are 13 residues in the CDR3. The germline V and J ends were trimmed by 11 bases and 3 bases, with 16 bases remaining between them. CDR3 residues: CACLQVGYTEAFF. The CDR3 DNA reads as TGTGCCTGCCTACAGGTGGGATACACTGAAGCTTTCTTT.

This clonotype was seen only once. This rearrangement joins TRBV5-1 to TRBJ1-1, with no clear D. This CDR3 has 13 amino acids. Trimming removed 4 bases at V and 5 bases at J, with 12 bases between. CDR1 SGHRS and CDR2 YFSETQ come from the germline V gene. Here the CDR3 reads CASSMGGRTEAFF. The CDR3 nucleotides are TGCGCCAGCAGCATGGGAGGGCGAACTGAAGCTTTCTTT.

A word on this clonotype: This sequence may be a read error, since a much larger clone differs from it by one base. The rearrangement links TRBV7-8 to TRBJ2-2, with no clear D. Germline values: CDR1 SGHVS, CDR2 FQNEAQ. The CDR3 extends over 14 amino acids. Deletions cut 7 bases from V and 0 bases from J, with 9 bases between. This CDR3 reads CASTPLANTGELFF. CDR3 DNA: TGTGCCAGCACTCCCCTAGCGAACACCGGGGAGCTGTTTTTT.

This clonotype was detected many times. This rearrangement joins TRBV6-5 to TRBJ2-5; the D call may be TRBD1 or TRBD2 (5 bases each). The length of the CDR3 is 13 residues. V lost 5 bases and J 4 bases, leaving 11 bases between the germline ends. CDR1 and CDR2 from the germline V gene are MNHEY and SVGAGI. The CDR3 here is CASSEGTLETQYF. DNA for the CDR3: TGTGCCAGCAGTGAAGGGACGCTAGAGACCCAGTACTTC.

The gene calls are TRBV2 and TRBJ1-5; D is undetermined. CDR1 is SNHLY and CDR2 is FYNNEI in the germline V gene. This CDR3 has 15 residues. The V and J ends lost 7 bases and 0 bases respectively, with 13 bases between them. The CDR3 reads CASIDGHHSNQPQHF. CDR3 coding DNA: TGTGCCAGCATCGACGGTCATCATAGCAATCAGCCCCAGCATTTT.

The V call is TRBV5-1, the J call TRBJ1-4; 7 positions match TRBD1. V shed 1 base, J shed 5 bases, and the junction held 8 bases outside the gene matches. From germline, CDR1 is SGHRS and CDR2 YFSETQ. This CDR3 is built from 16 residues. CDR3 protein: CASSLFTGAVNEKLFF. The CDR3 region has the DNA TGCGCCAGCAGCTTGTTCACAGGGGCCGTAAATGAAAAACTGTTTTTT.

Turning to this clonotype: An end of the junction does not agree with germline; a read error may underlie this. V is TRBV10-3 and J is TRBJ1-5; 8 bases are shared with TRBD1. The CDR3 runs 14 residues. The germline V gene has CDR1 ENHRY and CDR2 SYGVKD. CDR3 region: CAISQSGGNRPQHF. CDR3 coding DNA: TGTGCCATCAGTCAATCAGGGGGCAATCGGCCCCAGCATTTT.

The chain carries TRBV3-1 and TRBJ2-7; TRBD1 matches 8 bases. Germline CDR1 reads LGHDT; CDR2 reads YNNKEL (reference sequence). The CDR3 spans 15 residues. With 1 base clipped from V and 6 bases from J, the junction kept 8 bases outside the gene matches. The CDR3 nucleotides read TGTGCCAGCAGCCAAGGCCGAGGACAGGGAGCCGAGCAGTACTTC. It translates to CASSQGRGQGAEQYF.

Concerning this clonotype itself: The DNA is left out, because the CDR3 cannot be placed on it with certainty; the CDR3 is given as TCRdb lists it. This sequence joins TRBV15 and TRBJ1-5; the table's D call, TRBD1, has no DNA check behind it. The CDR3 is 23 amino acids long, termini counted. CDR1 LNHNV and CDR2 YYDKDF come from the germline V gene (reference sequence). The CDR3 loop is CATSRDRGSYEQYFGPGNQPQHF.

This sequence joins TRBV11-2 and TRBJ2-5, with 14 bases that match TRBD2. V was pared by 5 bases and J by 4 bases, with 6 bases of the junction left unmatched. The germline V gene has CDR1 SGHAT and CDR2 FQNNGV. The CDR3 runs 16 residues. The CDR3 sequence is CASSQGLAGVGETQYF. For the CDR3, the DNA is TGTGCCAGCAGCCAGGGACTAGCGGGAGTAGGAGAGACCCAGTACTTC.

J is TRBJ1-1 and V is TRBV13, with 12 bases matching TRBD1. Germline V gene data show CDR1 as PRHDT and CDR2 as FYEKMQ (reference sequence). CDR3 length: 18 residues. The junction had 10 bases not matched to a gene; V was cut back by 4 bases and J by 1 base. The CDR3 nucleotides read TGTGCCAGCAGCTACCCCGGGACAGGGGGCTCATGGAACACTGAAGCTTTCTTT. This sequence encodes CASSYPGTGGSWNTEAFF.

The chain joins TRBV7-2 to TRBJ2-3; no clear D gene. The ends were cut back, 3 bases at V and 2 bases at J, with 12 bases in the middle. CDR1 and CDR2 from the germline V gene are SGHTA and FQGNSA. The CDR3 consists of 15 residues. CDR3: CASSLLRRLTDTQYF. CDR3 nucleotides: TGTGCCAGCAGCTTGCTGCGACGTCTCACAGATACGCAGTATTTT.

In its sample, this clonotype was seen many times. This rearrangement joins TRBV10-2 to TRBJ1-2; D possibly corresponds to TRBD1 (5 bases). From germline, CDR1 is WSHSY and CDR2 SAAADI. This CDR3 is 14 amino acids long. Trimming left V 7 bases short and J 0 bases short, with 12 bases between. CDR3 region: CASTPAGANYGYTF. CDR3 in DNA: TGCGCCAGCACCCCGGCGGGGGCTAACTATGGCTACACCTTC.

The rearrangement links TRBV7-3 to TRBJ2-7, with 8 bases that match TRBD2. The CDR3 has 14 residues. V shed 5 bases, J shed 3 bases, and the junction held 6 bases outside the gene matches. CDR1 and CDR2 (germline): SGHTA, FQGTGA. Written as DNA, the CDR3 is TGTGCCAGCAGCCGAAGCGGGAGTCTCTACGAGCAGTACTTC. Its translation is CASSRSGSLYEQYF.

Many counts were recorded for this clonotype. The rearrangement links TRBV12-3 or TRBV12-4 to TRBJ2-6, with D unresolved. V dropped 1 base and J dropped 3 bases, with 7 bases sitting between them. The CDR3 runs 15 residues. The CDR3 region has the DNA TGTGCCAGCAGTTTAGGAATAGGTGGGGCCAACGTCCTGACTTTC. As protein: CASSLGIGGANVLTF.

The chain links TRBV7-8 to TRBJ2-5; D perhaps matches TRBD2 (6 bases). The last part of the DNA fits TRBJ2-1 better; the J call may be wrong. The CDR3 totals 15 residues. Germline V CDR1 and CDR2: SGHVS, FQNEAQ. The CDR3 nucleotides are TGTGCCAGCAGCTACGAACTAGCCGGGTTGAATGAGCAGTTCTTC. It encodes CASSYELAGLNEQFF.